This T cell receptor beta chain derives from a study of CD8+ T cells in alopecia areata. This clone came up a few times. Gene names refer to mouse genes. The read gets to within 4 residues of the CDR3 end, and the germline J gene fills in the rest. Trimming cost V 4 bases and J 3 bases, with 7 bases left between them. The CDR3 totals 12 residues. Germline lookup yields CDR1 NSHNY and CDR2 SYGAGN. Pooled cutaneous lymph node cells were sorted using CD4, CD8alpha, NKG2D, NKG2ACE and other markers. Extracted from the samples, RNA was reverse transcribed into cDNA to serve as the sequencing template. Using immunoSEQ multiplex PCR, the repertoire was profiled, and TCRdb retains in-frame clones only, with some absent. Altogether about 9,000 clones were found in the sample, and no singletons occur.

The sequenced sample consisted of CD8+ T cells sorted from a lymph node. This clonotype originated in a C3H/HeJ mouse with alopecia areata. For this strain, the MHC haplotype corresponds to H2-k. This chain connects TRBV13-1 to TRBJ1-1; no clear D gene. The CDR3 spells CASSQDYTEVFF. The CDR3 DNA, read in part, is TGTGCCAGCAGTCAGGATTACACA.